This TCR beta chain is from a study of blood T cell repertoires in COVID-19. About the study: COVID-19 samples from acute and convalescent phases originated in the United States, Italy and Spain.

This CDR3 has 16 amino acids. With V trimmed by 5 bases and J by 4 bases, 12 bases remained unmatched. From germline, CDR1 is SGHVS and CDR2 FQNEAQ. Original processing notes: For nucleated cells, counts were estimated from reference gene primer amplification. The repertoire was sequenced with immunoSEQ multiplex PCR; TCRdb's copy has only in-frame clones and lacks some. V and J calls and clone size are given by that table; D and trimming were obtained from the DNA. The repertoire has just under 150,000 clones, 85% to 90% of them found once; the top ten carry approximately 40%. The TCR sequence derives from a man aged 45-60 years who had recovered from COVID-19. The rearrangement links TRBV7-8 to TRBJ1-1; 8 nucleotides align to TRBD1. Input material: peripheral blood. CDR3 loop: CASSLIKTGAVTEAFF. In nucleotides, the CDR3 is TGTGCCAGCAGCCTCATTAAGACAGGGGCGGTCACTGAAGCTTTCTTT.